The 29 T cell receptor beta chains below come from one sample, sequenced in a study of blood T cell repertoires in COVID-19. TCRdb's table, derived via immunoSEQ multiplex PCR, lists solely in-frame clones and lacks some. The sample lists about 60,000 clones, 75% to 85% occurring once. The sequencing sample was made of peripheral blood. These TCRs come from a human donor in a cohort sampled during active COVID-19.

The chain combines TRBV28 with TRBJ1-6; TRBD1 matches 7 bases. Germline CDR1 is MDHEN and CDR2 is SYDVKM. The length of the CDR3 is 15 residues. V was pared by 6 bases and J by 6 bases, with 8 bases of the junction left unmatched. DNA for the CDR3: TGTGCCAGCAGCCAACCGGGGACAGTTAATTCACCCCTCCACTTT. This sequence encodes CASSQPGTVNSPLHF. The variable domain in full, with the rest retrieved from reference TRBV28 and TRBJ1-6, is DVKVTQSSRYLVKRTGEKVFLECVQDMDHENMFWYRQDPGLGLRLIYFSYDVKMKEKGDIPEGYSVSREKKERFSLILESASTNQTSMYLCASSQPGTVNSPLHFGNGTRLTVT.

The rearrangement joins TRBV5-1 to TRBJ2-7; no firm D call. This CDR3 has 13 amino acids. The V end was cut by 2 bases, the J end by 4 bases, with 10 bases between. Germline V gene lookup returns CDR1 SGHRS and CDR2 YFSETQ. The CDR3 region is CASSLNSLYEQYF. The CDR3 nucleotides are TGCGCCAGCAGCTTAAACTCATTATACGAGCAGTACTTC. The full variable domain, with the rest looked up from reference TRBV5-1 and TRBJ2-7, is KAGVTQTPRYLIKTRGQQVTLSCSPISGHRSVSWYQQTPGQGLQFLFEYFSETQRNKGNFPGRFSGRQFSNSRSEMNVSTLELGDSALYLCASSLNSLYEQYFGPGTRLTVT.

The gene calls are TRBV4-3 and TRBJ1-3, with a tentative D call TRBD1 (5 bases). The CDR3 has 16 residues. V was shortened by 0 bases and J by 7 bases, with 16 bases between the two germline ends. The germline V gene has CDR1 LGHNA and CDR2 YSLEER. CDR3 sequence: CASSQDAGLVQNTIYF. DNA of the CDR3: TGCGCCAGCAGCCAAGACGCGGGGCTGGTCCAGAACACCATATATTTT.

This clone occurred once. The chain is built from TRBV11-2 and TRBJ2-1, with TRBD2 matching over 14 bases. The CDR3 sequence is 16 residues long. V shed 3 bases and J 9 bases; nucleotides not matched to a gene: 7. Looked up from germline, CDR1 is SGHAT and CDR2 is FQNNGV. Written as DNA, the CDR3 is TGTGCCAGCAGCTTCCGACTAGCGGGAGGGCCTCTTGAGCAGTTCTTC. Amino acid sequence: CASSFRLAGGPLEQFF.

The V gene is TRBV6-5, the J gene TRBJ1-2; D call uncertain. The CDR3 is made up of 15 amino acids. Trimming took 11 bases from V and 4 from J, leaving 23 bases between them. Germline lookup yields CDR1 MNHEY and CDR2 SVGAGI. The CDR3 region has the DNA TGTGCCTGCTTATCACAGCATCCCTTGCTCTATGGCTACACCTTC. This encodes CACLSQHPLLYGYTF.

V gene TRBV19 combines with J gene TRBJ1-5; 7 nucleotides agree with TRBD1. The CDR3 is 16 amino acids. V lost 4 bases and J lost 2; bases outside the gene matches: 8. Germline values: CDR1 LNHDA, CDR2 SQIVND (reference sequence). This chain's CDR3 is CASSTSHRGGNQPQHF. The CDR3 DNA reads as TGTGCCAGTAGTACGAGCCACAGGGGAGGCAATCAGCCCCAGCATTTT.

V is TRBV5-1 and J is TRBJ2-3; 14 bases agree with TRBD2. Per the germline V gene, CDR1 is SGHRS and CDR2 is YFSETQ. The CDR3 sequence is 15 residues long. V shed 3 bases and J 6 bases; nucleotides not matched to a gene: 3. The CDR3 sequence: CASSWGTSGGDTQYF. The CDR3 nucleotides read TGCGCCAGCAGCTGGGGGACTAGCGGGGGTGATACGCAGTATTTT.

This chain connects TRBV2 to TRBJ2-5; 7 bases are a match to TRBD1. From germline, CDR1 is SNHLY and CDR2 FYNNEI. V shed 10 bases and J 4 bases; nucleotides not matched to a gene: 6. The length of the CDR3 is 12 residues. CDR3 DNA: TGTGCCACCCTGGGACAGACAGAGACCCAGTACTTC. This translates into CATLGQTETQYF. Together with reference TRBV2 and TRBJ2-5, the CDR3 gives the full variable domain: EPEVTQTPSHQVTQMGQEVILRCVPISNHLYFYWYRQILGQKVEFLVSFYNNEISEKSEIFDDQFSVERPDGSNFTLKIRSTKLEDSAMYFCATLGQTETQYFGPGTRLLVL.

The CDR3 is CASSLGGTSGTNTGELFF. Written as DNA, the CDR3 is TGCGCCAGCAGCTTGGGGGGGACTAGCGGCACGAACACCGGGGAGCTGTTTTTT. This chain joins TRBV5-1 and TRBJ2-2, with TRBD2 identical over 11 bases. V shed 0 bases, J shed 0 bases, and the junction held 4 bases outside the gene matches. Per germline, CDR1 SGHRS and CDR2 YFSETQ. This CDR3 region has 18 residues.

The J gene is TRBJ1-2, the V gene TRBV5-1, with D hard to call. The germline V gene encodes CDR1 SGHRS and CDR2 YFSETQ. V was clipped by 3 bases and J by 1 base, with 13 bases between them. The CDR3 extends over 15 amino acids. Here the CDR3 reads CASSSGGSGNYGYTF. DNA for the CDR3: TGCGCCAGCAGCTCGGGAGGATCCGGTAACTATGGCTACACCTTC.

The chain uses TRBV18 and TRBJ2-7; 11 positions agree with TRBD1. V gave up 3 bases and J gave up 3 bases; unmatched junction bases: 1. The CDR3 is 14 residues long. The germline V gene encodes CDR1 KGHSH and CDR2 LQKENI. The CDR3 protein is CASSPGTGGYEQYF. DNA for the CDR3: TGTGCCAGCTCACCTGGGACAGGGGGCTACGAGCAGTACTTC.

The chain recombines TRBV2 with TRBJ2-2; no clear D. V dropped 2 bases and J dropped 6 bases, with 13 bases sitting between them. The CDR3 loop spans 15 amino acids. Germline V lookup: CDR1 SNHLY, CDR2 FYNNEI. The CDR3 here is CASSERSSRAGELFF. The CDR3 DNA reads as TGTGCCAGCAGTGAAAGGAGTAGCCGGGCCGGGGAGCTGTTTTTT.

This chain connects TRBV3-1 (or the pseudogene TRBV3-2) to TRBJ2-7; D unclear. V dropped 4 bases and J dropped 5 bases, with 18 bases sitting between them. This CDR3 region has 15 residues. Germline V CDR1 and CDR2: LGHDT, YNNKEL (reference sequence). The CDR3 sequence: CASSPPALLRNEQYF. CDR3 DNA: TGTGCCAGCAGCCCACCGGCTCTCCTGCGGAACGAGCAGTACTTC.

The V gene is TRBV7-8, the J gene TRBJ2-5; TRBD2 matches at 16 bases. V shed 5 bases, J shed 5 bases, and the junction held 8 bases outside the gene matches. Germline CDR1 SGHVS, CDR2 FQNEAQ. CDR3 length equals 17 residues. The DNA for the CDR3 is TGTGCCAGCAGCCCGATTGGGACTAGCGGGGGGGCGGAGACCCAGTACTTC. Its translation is CASSPIGTSGGAETQYF.

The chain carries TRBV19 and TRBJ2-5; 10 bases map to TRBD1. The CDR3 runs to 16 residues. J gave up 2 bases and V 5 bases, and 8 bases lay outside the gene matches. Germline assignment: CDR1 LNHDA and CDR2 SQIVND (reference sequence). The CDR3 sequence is CASSPPGQGPQETQYF. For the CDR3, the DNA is TGTGCCAGTAGTCCTCCGGGACAGGGGCCGCAAGAGACCCAGTACTTC.

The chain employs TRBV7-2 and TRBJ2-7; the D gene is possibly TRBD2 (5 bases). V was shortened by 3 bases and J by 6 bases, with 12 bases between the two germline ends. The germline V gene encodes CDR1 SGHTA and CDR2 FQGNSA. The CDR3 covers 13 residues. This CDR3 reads CASSLTGNGEQYF. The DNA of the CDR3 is TGTGCCAGCAGCTTGACCGGGAACGGCGAGCAGTACTTC.

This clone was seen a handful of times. The CDR3 loop reads CASSLAFSNTGELFF. CDR3 DNA sequence: TGTGCCAGCAGCTTAGCTTTCTCGAACACCGGGGAGCTGTTTTTT. The J gene is TRBJ2-2, the V gene TRBV7-2; no definite D call. CDR1 is SGHTA, CDR2 FQGNSA, per germline. V lost 0 bases and J 0 bases, leaving 5 bases between the germline ends. The CDR3 has 15 residues.

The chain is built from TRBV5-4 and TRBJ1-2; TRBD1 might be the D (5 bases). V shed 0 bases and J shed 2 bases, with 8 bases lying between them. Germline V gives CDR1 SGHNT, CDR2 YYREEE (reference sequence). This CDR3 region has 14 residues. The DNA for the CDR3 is TGTGCCAGCAGCTTGGGGGGCAGCAACTATGGCTACACCTTC. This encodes CASSLGGSNYGYTF.

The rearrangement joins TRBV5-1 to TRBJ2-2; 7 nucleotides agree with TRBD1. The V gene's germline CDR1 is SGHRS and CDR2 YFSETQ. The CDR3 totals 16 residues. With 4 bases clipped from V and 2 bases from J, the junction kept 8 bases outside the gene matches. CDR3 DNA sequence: TGCGCCAGCAGCCAGGACAGGAGTCTTAACACCGGGGAGCTGTTTTTT. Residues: CASSQDRSLNTGELFF.

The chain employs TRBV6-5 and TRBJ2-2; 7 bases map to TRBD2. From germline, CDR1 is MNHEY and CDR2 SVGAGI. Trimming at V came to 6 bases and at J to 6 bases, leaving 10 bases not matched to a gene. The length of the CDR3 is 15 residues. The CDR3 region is CASRQPGRGAGELFF. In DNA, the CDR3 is TGTGCCAGCAGACAACCGGGACGGGGGGCCGGGGAGCTGTTTTTT.

The CDR3 sequence: CASSFGGKTEAFF. DNA for the CDR3: TGTGCCAGCAGCTTCGGGGGAAAGACTGAAGCTTTCTTT. The gene calls are TRBV7-9 and TRBJ1-1; D possibly corresponds to TRBD1 (5 bases). V gave up 3 bases and J gave up 5 bases, with 10 bases separating them. The germline V gene has CDR1 SEHNR and CDR2 FQNEAQ (reference sequence). The CDR3 has 13 amino acids.

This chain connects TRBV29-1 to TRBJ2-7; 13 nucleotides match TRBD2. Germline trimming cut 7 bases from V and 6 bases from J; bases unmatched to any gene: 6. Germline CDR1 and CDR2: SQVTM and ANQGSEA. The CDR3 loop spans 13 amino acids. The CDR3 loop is CSARGTSGIEQYF. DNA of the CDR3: TGCAGCGCCCGAGGGACTAGCGGGATCGAGCAGTACTTC.

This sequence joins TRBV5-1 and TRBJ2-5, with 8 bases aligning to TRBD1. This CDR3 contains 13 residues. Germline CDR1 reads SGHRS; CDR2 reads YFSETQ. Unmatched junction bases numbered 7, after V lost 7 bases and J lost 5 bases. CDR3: CASSQGARETQYF. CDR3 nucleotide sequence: TGCGCCAGCTCCCAGGGGGCGCGGGAGACCCAGTACTTC.

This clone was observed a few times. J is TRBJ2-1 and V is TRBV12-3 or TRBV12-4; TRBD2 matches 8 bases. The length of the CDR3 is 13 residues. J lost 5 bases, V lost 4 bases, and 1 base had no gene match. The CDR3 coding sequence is TGTGCCAGCAGTTGGCGGGGGGACAATGAGCAGTTCTTC. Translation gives CASSWRGDNEQFF.

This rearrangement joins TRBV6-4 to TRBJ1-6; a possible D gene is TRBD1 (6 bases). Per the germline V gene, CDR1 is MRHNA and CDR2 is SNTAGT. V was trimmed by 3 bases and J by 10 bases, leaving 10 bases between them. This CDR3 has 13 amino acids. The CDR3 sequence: CASSEQGGSPLHF. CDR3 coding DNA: TGTGCCAGCAGTGAACAGGGAGGGTCACCCCTCCACTTT.

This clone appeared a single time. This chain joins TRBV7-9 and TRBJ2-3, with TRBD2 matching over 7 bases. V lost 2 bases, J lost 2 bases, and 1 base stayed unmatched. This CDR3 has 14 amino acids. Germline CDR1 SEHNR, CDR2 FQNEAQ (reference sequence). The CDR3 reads CASSLKRDTDTQYF. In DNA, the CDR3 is TGTGCCAGCAGCTTAAAGCGGGACACAGATACGCAGTATTTT.

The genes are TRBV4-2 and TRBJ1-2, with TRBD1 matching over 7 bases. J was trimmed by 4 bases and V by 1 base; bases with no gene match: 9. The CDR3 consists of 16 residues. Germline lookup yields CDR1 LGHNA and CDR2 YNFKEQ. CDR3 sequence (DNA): TGTGCCAGCAGCCAAGGCGAGGGGGCGAACTCCTATGGCTACACCTTC. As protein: CASSQGEGANSYGYTF.

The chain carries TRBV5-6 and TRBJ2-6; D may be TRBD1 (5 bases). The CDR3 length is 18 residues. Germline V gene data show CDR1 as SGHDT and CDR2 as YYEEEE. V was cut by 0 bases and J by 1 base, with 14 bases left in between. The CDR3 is CASSLVAGLKSGANVLTF. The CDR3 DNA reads TGTGCCAGCAGCTTGGTGGCAGGGCTAAAATCTGGGGCCAACGTCCTGACTTTC. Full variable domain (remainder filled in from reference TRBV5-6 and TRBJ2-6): DAGVTQSPTHLIKTRGQQVTLRCSPKSGHDTVSWYQQALGQGPQFIFQYYEEEERQRGNFPDRFSGHQFPNYSSELNVNALLLGDSALYLCASSLVAGLKSGANVLTFGAGSRLTVL.

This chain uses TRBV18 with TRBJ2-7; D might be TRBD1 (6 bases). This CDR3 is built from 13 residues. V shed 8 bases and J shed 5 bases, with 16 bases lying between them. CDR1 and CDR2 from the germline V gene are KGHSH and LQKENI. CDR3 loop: CASHSTGIHEQYF. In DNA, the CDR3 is TGTGCCAGCCATTCCACAGGGATCCACGAGCAGTACTTC.